The T cell receptor (beta chain) under discussion was sequenced for a study of tumor-infiltrating lymphocytes in localized non-small cell lung cancer. Some clones are missing from TCRdb's copy, which holds only in-frame ones; the method was immunoSEQ multiplex PCR. The sample records some 10,000 clones, roughly 60% being singletons. CDR1 MGHRA and CDR2 YSYEKL come from the germline V gene. This CDR3 spans 15 amino acids. V was trimmed by 0 bases and J by 2 bases, leaving 11 bases between them. Sequencing was performed on lung tumor tissue. The receptor was derived from a human donor with non-small cell lung cancer. This chain links TRBV4-1 with TRBJ2-7; D is unclear. The CDR3 nucleotides read TGCGCCAGCAGCCAAGATCACGGCGGTACCTACGAGCAGTACTTC. Amino acids: CASSQDHGGTYEQYF.